These 30 T cell receptor beta chains were sequenced from one sample in a study of blood T cells in healthy people across ages. A J-beta primer mix and a sample-barcoded 5' primer were used in a second PCR of about 7 to 11 cycles. TCRdb re-called the 5' RACE reads with MiXCR, one entry per CDR3 protein. The sample shows 1.5 million to 2 million distinct CDR3 sequences, roughly 27% of them seen only once. Source material: blood. These receptors came from a young woman in good health.

V usage is TRBV29-1 and J usage is TRBJ2-3, with a weak D call TRBD2 (6 bases). Looked up from germline, CDR1 is SQVTM and CDR2 is ANQGSEA. The CDR3 totals 14 residues. V dropped 1 base and J dropped 1 base, with 9 bases sitting between them. DNA for the CDR3: TGCAGCGTTGAAGGTAGCGGAGGCACAGATACGCAGTATTTT. It yields the protein CSVEGSGGTDTQYF.

This clonotype was found many times. The J gene is TRBJ2-7, the V gene TRBV10-3; TRBD1 aligns across 9 bases. CDR3 length: 13 amino acids. V was pared by 4 bases and J by 3 bases, with 1 base of the junction left unmatched. The germline gives CDR1 ENHRY, CDR2 SYGVKD. The CDR3 region is CAISGQGGYEQYF. The CDR3 DNA sequence: TGTGCCATCAGTGGACAGGGGGGCTACGAGCAGTACTTC.

The chain combines TRBV24-1 with TRBJ2-5; D gene uncertain. The CDR3 has 10 amino acids. Trimming cost V 9 bases and J 7 bases, with 8 bases left between them. Germline V gene data show CDR1 as KGHDR and CDR2 as SFDVKD. CDR3 in amino acids: CATPLPTQYF. The CDR3 nucleotides read TGTGCCACCCCTTTGCCGACCCAGTACTTC.

The chain combines TRBV20-1 with TRBJ1-2, with D unclear. Germline loops: CDR1 DFQATT, CDR2 SNEGSKA (reference sequence). Trimming shortened V by 3 bases and J by 3 bases, and 11 bases separated the two germline ends. The CDR3 extends over 13 amino acids. The CDR3 region is CSASNGGHYGYTF. The DNA for the CDR3 is TGCAGTGCTAGTAATGGCGGCCACTATGGCTACACCTTC.

This chain links TRBV7-2 with TRBJ2-1; D tentatively reads TRBD1 or TRBD2 (6 bases each). This CDR3 is built from 15 residues. Germline values: CDR1 SGHTA, CDR2 FQGNSA. Trimming took off 3 bases at V and 10 bases at J, with 19 bases between the two ends. The CDR3: CASSLEGGREREQFF. In DNA form, the CDR3 reads TGTGCCAGCAGCTTGGAGGGGGGAAGGGAGCGCGAGCAGTTCTTC.

This clonotype was observed a handful of times. The chain joins TRBV7-2 to TRBJ2-7; 9 nucleotides agree with TRBD2. This CDR3 contains 14 residues. V shed 5 bases and J 6 bases; nucleotides not matched to a gene: 8. Germline V gene lookup returns CDR1 SGHTA and CDR2 FQGNSA. The DNA of the CDR3 is TGTGCCAGCAGCCTTAGCGGGAGCTCCCCCGAGCAGTACTTC. Protein product: CASSLSGSSPEQYF.

V gene TRBV10-1 combines with J gene TRBJ2-1; D is possibly TRBD1 (6 bases). Germline V gives CDR1 WNHNN, CDR2 SYGVQD (reference sequence). The CDR3 length is 14 residues. V dropped 3 bases and J dropped 5 bases, with 11 bases sitting between them. In nucleotides, the CDR3 is TGCGCCAGCAGTGAACAACAGGGAAACAATGAGCAGTTCTTC. The encoded protein is CASSEQQGNNEQFF.

This clonotype was observed at least ten times. The V gene is TRBV29-1, the J gene TRBJ2-1; 7 bases match TRBD1. V was clipped by 4 bases and J by 10 bases; unmatched bases: 7. The germline gives CDR1 SQVTM, CDR2 ANQGSEA. CDR3 length equals 12 residues. CDR3 DNA: TGCAGCGTTGGGCGACAGGGATGGGAGCAGTTCTTC. Encoded protein: CSVGRQGWEQFF.

In this sample, this clonotype turned up a few times. The rearrangement links TRBV30 to TRBJ2-1; 8 bases match TRBD1. Germline V gene lookup returns CDR1 GTSNPN and CDR2 SVGIG (reference sequence). This CDR3 has 16 amino acids. The junction had 9 bases not matched to a gene; V was cut back by 0 bases and J by 5 bases. CDR3: CAWSVPRTGKNNEQFF. Here the CDR3 DNA reads TGTGCCTGGAGTGTACCCAGGACAGGGAAGAACAATGAGCAGTTCTTC.

CDR3 coding DNA: TGTGCCAGCGGCCGGGACACCAATCAGCCCCAGCATTTT. Amino acids: CASGRDTNQPQHF. The J gene is TRBJ1-5, the V gene TRBV16, with D perhaps TRBD1 (6 bases). Trimming removed 8 bases at V and 3 bases at J, with 11 bases between. The CDR3 runs to 13 residues. Germline V gene lookup returns CDR1 KGHSY and CDR2 FQNENV.

V gene TRBV7-9 combines with J gene TRBJ2-1; perhaps TRBD2 as D (6 bases). The CDR3 consists of 16 residues. The germline V gene has CDR1 SEHNR and CDR2 FQNEAQ (reference sequence). Trimming removed 2 bases at V and 0 bases at J, with 11 bases between. CDR3 nucleotides: TGTGCCAGCAGCTTATCTGGACTAATCTCCTACAATGAGCAGTTCTTC. It is translated as CASSLSGLISYNEQFF.

The chain is built from TRBV6-5 and TRBJ2-5, with D possibly being TRBD2 (5 bases). V gave up 7 bases and J gave up 5 bases, with 14 bases separating them. The length of the CDR3 is 13 residues. Germline lookup yields CDR1 MNHEY and CDR2 SVGAGI. Written as DNA, the CDR3 is TGTGCCAGCAACTTCGTGGGCGGGGAGACCCAGTACTTC. As protein: CASNFVGGETQYF.

A few counts support this clonotype. The chain has TRBV12-3 or TRBV12-4 and TRBJ1-1; 7 bases align to TRBD1. Unmatched junction bases numbered 9, after V lost 6 bases and J lost 2 bases. This CDR3 comprises 15 residues. The CDR3 DNA is TGTGCCAGCAGACGGACAGGCCTTGAAAACACTGAAGCTTTCTTT. This gives the protein CASRRTGLENTEAFF.

Comments on this clonotype: A junction end diverges from the germline sequence, so it may reflect a read error. The chain is built from TRBV12-3 or TRBV12-4 and TRBJ2-2; D remains unclear. This CDR3 is 12 amino acids long. CDR3 DNA sequence: TGTGCCAGCAGTTTTGGGCCCGGCGAGCTGTTTTTT. Its protein product is CASSFGPGELFF.

This clonotype was found a few times. The chain carries TRBV14 and TRBJ2-1; D possibly corresponds to TRBD1 (6 bases). Germline assignment: CDR1 SGHDN and CDR2 FVKESK. The CDR3 is made up of 17 amino acids. Trimming cost V 0 bases and J 10 bases, with 22 bases left between them. Here the CDR3 reads CASSQDSLLGQSYEQFF. Written as DNA, the CDR3 is TGTGCCAGCAGCCAAGATTCCCTCCTCGGACAGTCCTACGAGCAGTTCTTC.

This chain connects TRBV7-9 to TRBJ2-7; the match to TRBD2 covers 7 bases. Trimming cost V 3 bases and J 4 bases; bases outside gene matches: 12. This CDR3 is built from 16 residues. Germline V gene sequence: CDR1 SEHNR, CDR2 FQNEAQ (reference sequence). CDR3 sequence (DNA): TGTGCCAGCAGCTTTGGCGGGAGAAGGGGTATTTACGAGCAGTACTTC. As protein: CASSFGGRRGIYEQYF.

The chain employs TRBV7-2 and TRBJ2-2, with unresolved D. Trimming pared 3 bases from V and 3 bases from J, leaving 5 bases between. Germline V gene data show CDR1 as SGHTA and CDR2 as FQGNSA. The CDR3 loop spans 13 amino acids. The CDR3 here is CASSFPHTGELFF. CDR3 sequence (DNA): TGTGCCAGCAGCTTCCCGCACACCGGGGAGCTGTTTTTT.

Comments on this clonotype: A much bigger clone sits one base away, suggesting this may be a read error. The chain links TRBV4-3 to TRBJ2-1; 7 positions match TRBD2. V gave up 0 bases and J gave up 13 bases; unmatched junction bases: 9. The CDR3 covers 14 residues. Germline CDR1 is LGHNA and CDR2 is YSLEER. CDR3 nucleotide sequence: TGCGCCAGCAGCCAAGAAGGGAGGGCGGAGACCCAGTTCTTC. Encoded protein: CASSQEGRAETQFF.

As to this clonotype: A much more abundant neighbour one base away suggests this may be a read error. V gene TRBV6-5 combines with J gene TRBJ2-7; the D gene is possibly TRBD2 (5 bases). Trimming stripped 3 bases from V and 2 bases from J, with 8 bases between. Germline CDR1 reads MNHEY; CDR2 reads SVGAGI. CDR3 length equals 13 residues. In DNA, the CDR3 is TGTGCCAGCAGTTATGTGAGGGCCTACGAGCAGTACTTC. Translated: CASSYVRAYEQYF.

The chain employs TRBV12-3 or TRBV12-4 and TRBJ2-3; unclear D gene. CDR3 length: 15 amino acids. Trimming shortened V by 5 bases and J by 1 base, and 13 bases separated the two germline ends. In nucleotides, the CDR3 is TGTGCCAGCAGTCTAAGGAGTCAACGCACAGATACGCAGTATTTT. Translating it yields CASSLRSQRTDTQYF.

This clonotype showed up just a few times. The rearrangement joins TRBV27 to TRBJ2-3; 7 nucleotides match TRBD2. Germline-derived CDR1 and CDR2 are MNHEY and SMNVEV (reference sequence). V lost 0 bases to trimming and J lost 4 bases; unmatched junction nucleotides: 1. This CDR3 has 14 residues. The CDR3 nucleotides are TGTGCCAGCAGTTTATCCGGGAGGCCAGATACGCAGTATTTT. It specifies CASSLSGRPDTQYF.

This clonotype occurred a few times. CDR3 DNA sequence: TGTGCCAGCAGGGAGTCAGCGGGATTCCCCTACGAGCAGTACTTC. This sequence encodes CASRESAGFPYEQYF. The chain recombines TRBV11-2 with TRBJ2-7; 7 bases match TRBD2. J gave up 2 bases and V 6 bases, and 10 bases lay outside the gene matches. Germline V gene data show CDR1 as SGHAT and CDR2 as FQNNGV. The CDR3 consists of 15 residues.

This chain uses TRBV9 with TRBJ2-1; D is ambiguous. Germline V CDR1 and CDR2: SGDLS, YYNGEE. V was pared by 0 bases and J by 7 bases, with 11 bases between. The CDR3 extends over 14 amino acids. CDR3 nucleotide sequence: TGTGCCAGCAGCGTAGATCCCAACCCGAATGAGCAGTTCTTC. Protein product: CASSVDPNPNEQFF.

This clonotype was observed many times. One end of the junction does not line up with germline, which may come from a read error. This chain uses TRBV5-1 with TRBJ2-1; possibly TRBD1 for D (6 bases). CDR3 size: 15 residues. The germline V gene has CDR1 SGHRS and CDR2 YFSETQ. The CDR3 DNA is TGTGCCAGCAGCTTAGAAGGGACAACCTACAATGAGCAGTTCTTC. Encoded protein: CASSLEGTTYNEQFF.

This clonotype was counted between two and nine times. The chain has TRBV7-2 and TRBJ1-1; no clear D gene. The CDR3 is made up of 15 amino acids. The V gene's germline CDR1 is SGHTA and CDR2 FQGNSA. Trimming pared 5 bases from V and 8 bases from J, leaving 21 bases between. The DNA of the CDR3 is TGTGCCAGCAGCGCTGGGCGCAGGTTACAAGTGGAAGCTTTCTTT. This codes for CASSAGRRLQVEAFF.

Only a few counts were recorded for this clonotype. The rearrangement uses TRBV7-2 and TRBJ2-1; D uncertain. V dropped 4 bases and J dropped 1 base, with 11 bases sitting between them. Per germline, CDR1 SGHTA and CDR2 FQGNSA. The CDR3 spans 15 residues. The CDR3 loop is CASSSRSSSYNEQFF. The CDR3 DNA reads TGTGCCAGCAGCTCGAGGTCGTCGTCCTACAATGAGCAGTTCTTC.

The chain carries TRBV27 and TRBJ2-7; TRBD1 matches at 9 bases. With 7 bases clipped from V and 2 bases from J, the junction kept 3 bases outside the gene matches. The CDR3 spans 13 residues. Germline V gene lookup returns CDR1 MNHEY and CDR2 SMNVEV (reference sequence). For the CDR3, the DNA is TGTGCCAGCAAGGGACAGGGTCCCTACGAGCAGTACTTC. Translating gives CASKGQGPYEQYF.

This chain joins TRBV20-1 and TRBJ2-1; D uncertain. The CDR3 is made up of 12 amino acids. Trimming pared 5 bases from V and 4 bases from J, leaving 9 bases between. Germline V gene data show CDR1 as DFQATT and CDR2 as SNEGSKA (reference sequence). CDR3 region: CSAALSYNEQFF. The DNA of the CDR3 is TGCAGTGCTGCCCTGAGTTACAATGAGCAGTTCTTC.

This rearrangement joins TRBV5-1 to TRBJ2-7; the match to TRBD1 covers 10 bases. In germline, CDR1 is SGHRS, CDR2 YFSETQ. Germline trimming cut 4 bases from V and 3 bases from J; bases unmatched to any gene: 10. The CDR3 is 16 residues long. CDR3 loop: CASSMDLRDRGYEQYF. DNA for the CDR3: TGCGCCAGCAGCATGGACCTCCGGGACAGGGGCTACGAGCAGTACTTC. The whole variable domain, remainder taken from reference TRBV5-1 and TRBJ2-7, is KAGVTQTPRYLIKTRGQQVTLSCSPISGHRSVSWYQQTPGQGLQFLFEYFSETQRNKGNFPGRFSGRQFSNSRSEMNVSTLELGDSALYLCASSMDLRDRGYEQYFGPGTRLTVT.

This clonotype was recorded many times. The chain links TRBV6-5 to TRBJ2-5; 12 bases are shared with TRBD2. CDR1 is MNHEY and CDR2 is SVGAGI in the germline V gene. Trimming took 5 bases from V and 5 from J; bases not matched to a gene: 6. CDR3 size: 15 residues. As DNA, the CDR3 is TGTGCCAGCAGTGAGACTAGCGGGAGCTCGGAGACCCAGTACTTC. It codes for CASSETSGSSETQYF.